This T cell receptor beta chain is from a study of vaccination and CD4 T cells after COVID-19. The treatment here: roughly nine-day PBMC culture with coronavirus spike peptide pools or control peptides (ViraFEST assay). Harvesting of the unexposed donor's CD4+ T cells predated the COVID-19 pandemic (2011-2018). Antigen-specific T cells were expanded with peptide pools by ViraFEST, and TCRs were then sequenced. This clonotype was seen only a few times. Its specificity is unknown. This CDR3 region has 15 residues. V dropped 1 base and J dropped 2; count of bases not matched to a gene: 2. Per the germline V gene, CDR1 is MDHEN and CDR2 is SYDVKM. The Oncomine TCR Beta short-read assay was applied to DNA of cultured CD4+ T cells. Genomic DNA was isolated from cultured CD4+ T cells. MiXCR was run by TCRdb on the PCR reads, yielding one entry per CDR3 protein. The data contain approximately 11,000 distinct CDR3 sequences, 30% to 45% of them seen just once; the ten biggest clones take up 15% to 20%.

The genes are TRBV28 and TRBJ2-5; TRBD1 matches 9 bases. The sequenced sample consisted of CD4+ T cells from blood, cultured in vitro. The receptor was derived from a human donor in good health. The CDR3 is CASSLYGQGQETQYF. The DNA for the CDR3 is TGTGCCAGCAGTTTATACGGACAGGGGCAAGAGACCCAGTACTTC.